This TCR beta chain was profiled in a study of blood T cells in healthy people across ages. With a J-beta primer mix and a sample-barcoded 5' primer, a second PCR ran about 7 to 12 cycles. TCRdb redid the calling of the 5' RACE reads with MiXCR, one entry per CDR3 protein. This sample has fewer than 800,000 distinct CDR3 sequences, with about half found just once. Points from the study as a whole: TCR beta diversity per million T cells fell roughly linearly with age. Higher naive T cell percentage went strongly together with higher TCR beta diversity.

For this clonotype: Its antigen is still unknown.

The specimen was blood. The clonotype comes from a woman aged 55 to 70 in good health.

CDR3 protein: CSAPTPGQYNSPLHF. The CDR3 DNA follows: TGCAGTGCGCCTACTCCGGGACAGTATAATTCACCCCTCCACTTT. V usage is TRBV20-1 and J usage is TRBJ1-6, with TRBD1 identical over 7 bases. Germline-derived CDR1 and CDR2 are DFQATT and SNEGSKA (reference sequence). The CDR3 is made up of 15 amino acids. The J segment lost 4 bases and the V segment lost 6 bases, leaving 9 bases of the junction unmatched.